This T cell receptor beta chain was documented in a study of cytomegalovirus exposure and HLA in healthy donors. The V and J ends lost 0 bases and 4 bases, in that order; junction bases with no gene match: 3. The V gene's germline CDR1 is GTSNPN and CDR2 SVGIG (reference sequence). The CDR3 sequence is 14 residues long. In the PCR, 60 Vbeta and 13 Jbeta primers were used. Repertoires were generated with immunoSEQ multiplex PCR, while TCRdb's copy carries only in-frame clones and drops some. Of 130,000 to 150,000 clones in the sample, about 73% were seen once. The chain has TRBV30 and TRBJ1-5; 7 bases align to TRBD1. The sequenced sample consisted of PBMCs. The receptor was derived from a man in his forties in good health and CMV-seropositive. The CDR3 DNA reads TGTGCCTGGAGTGTGGGGACAGAGAATCAGCCCCAGCATTTT. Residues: CAWSVGTENQPQHF.